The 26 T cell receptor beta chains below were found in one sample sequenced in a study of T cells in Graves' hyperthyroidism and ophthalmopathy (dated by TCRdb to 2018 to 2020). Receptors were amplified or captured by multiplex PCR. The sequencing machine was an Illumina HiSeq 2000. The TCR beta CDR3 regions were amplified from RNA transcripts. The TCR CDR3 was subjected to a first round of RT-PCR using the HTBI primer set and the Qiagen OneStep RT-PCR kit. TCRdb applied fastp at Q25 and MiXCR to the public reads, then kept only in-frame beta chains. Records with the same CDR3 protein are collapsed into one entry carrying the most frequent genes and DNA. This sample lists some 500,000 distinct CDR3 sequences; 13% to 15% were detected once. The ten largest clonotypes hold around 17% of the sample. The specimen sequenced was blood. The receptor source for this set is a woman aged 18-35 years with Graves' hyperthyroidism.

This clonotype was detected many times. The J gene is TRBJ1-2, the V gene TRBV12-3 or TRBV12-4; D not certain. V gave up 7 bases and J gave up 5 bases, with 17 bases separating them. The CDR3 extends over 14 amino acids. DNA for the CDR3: TGTGCCAGCAACCCCCGGGGAGTTGATTATGGCTACACCTTC. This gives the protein CASNPRGVDYGYTF.

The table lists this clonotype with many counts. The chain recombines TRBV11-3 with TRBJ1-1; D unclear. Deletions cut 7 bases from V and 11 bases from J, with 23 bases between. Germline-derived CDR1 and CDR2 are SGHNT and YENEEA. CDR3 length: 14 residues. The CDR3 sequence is CASNTVVRQSEAFF. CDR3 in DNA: TGTGCCAGCAACACAGTCGTTAGGCAGTCGGAGGCTTTCTTT. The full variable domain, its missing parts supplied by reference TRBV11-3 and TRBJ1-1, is EAGVVQSPRYKIIEKKQPVAFWCNPISGHNTLYWYLQNLGQGPELLIRYENEEAVDDSQLPKDRFSAERLKGVDSTLKIQPAELGDSAVYLCASNTVVRQSEAFFGQGTRLTVV.

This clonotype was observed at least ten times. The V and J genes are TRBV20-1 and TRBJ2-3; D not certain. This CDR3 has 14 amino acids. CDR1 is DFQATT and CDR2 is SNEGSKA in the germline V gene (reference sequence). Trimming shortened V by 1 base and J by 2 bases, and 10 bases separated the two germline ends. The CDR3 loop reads CSARVPRLTDTQYF. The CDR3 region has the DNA TGCAGTGCTAGAGTCCCACGCCTCACAGATACGCAGTATTTT.

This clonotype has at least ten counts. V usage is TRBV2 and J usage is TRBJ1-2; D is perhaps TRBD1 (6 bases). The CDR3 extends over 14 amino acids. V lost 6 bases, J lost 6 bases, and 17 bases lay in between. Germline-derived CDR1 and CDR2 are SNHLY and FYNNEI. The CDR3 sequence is CASREDSPSNGYTF. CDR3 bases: TGTGCCAGCAGGGAGGACAGTCCTTCCAATGGCTACACCTTC.

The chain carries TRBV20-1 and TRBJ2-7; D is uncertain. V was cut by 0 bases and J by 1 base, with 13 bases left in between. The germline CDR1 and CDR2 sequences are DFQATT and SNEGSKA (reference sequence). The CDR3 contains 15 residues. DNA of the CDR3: TGCAGTGCTAGAGATCGTCGGACCTCATCCTACGAGCAGTACTTC. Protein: CSARDRRTSSYEQYF.

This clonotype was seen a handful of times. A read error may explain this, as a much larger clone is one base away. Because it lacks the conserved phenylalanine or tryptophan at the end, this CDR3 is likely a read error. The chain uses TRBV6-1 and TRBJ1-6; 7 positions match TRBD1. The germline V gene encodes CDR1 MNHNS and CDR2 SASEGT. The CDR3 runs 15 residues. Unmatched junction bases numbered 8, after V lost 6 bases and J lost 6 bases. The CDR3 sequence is CASSWETGLNSPLHL. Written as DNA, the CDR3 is TGTGCCAGCAGCTGGGAGACAGGGCTTAATTCACCCCTCCACCTT.

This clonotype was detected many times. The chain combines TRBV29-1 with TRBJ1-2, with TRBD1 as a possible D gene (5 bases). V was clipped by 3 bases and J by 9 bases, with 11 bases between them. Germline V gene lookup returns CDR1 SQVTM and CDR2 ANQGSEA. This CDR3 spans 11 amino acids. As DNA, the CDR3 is TGCAGCGTTGAGTCAGGGAATAGCTACACCTTC. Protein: CSVESGNSYTF.

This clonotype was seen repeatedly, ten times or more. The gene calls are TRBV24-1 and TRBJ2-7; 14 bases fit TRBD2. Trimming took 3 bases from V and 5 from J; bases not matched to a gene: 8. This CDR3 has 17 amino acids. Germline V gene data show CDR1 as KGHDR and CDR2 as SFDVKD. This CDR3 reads CATSDTGLAGEKDEQYF. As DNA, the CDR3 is TGTGCCACCAGTGATACGGGACTAGCGGGAGAAAAGGACGAGCAGTACTTC.

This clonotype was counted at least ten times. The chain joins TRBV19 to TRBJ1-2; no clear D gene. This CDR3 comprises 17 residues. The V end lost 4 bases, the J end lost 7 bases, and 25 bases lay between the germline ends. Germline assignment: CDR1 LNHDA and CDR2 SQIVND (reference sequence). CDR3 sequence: CASSTNPSQALKRGYTF. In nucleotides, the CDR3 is TGTGCCAGTAGTACCAACCCCTCACAAGCTCTCAAACGTGGCTACACCTTC. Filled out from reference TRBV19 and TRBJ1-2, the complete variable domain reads DGGITQSPKYLFRKEGQNVTLSCEQNLNHDAMYWYRQDPGQGLRLIYYSQIVNDFQKGDIAEGYSVSREKKESFPLTVTSAQKNPTAFYLCASSTNPSQALKRGYTFGSGTRLTVV.

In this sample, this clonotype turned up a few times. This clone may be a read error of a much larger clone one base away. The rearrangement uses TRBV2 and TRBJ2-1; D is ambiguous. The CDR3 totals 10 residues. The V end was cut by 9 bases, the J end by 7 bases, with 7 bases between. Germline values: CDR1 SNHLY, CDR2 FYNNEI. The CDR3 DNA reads TGTGCCAGAACGTTGAATGAGCAGTTCTTC. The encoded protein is CARTLNEQFF.

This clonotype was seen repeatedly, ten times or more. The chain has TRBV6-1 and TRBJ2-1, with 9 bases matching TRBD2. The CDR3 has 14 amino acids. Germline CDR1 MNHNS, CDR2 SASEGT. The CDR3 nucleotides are TGTGTCATCCAAAGGGCGGGAGGGGTCAATGAGCAGTTCTTC. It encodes CVIQRAGGVNEQFF.

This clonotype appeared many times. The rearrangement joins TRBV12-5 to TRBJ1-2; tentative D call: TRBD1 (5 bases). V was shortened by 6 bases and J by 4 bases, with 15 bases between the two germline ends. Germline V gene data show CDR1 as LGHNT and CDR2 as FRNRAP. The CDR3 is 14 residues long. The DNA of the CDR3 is TGTGCTAGTGGGCAGGGTCAAGGATCCTATGGCTACACCTTC. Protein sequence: CASGQGQGSYGYTF.

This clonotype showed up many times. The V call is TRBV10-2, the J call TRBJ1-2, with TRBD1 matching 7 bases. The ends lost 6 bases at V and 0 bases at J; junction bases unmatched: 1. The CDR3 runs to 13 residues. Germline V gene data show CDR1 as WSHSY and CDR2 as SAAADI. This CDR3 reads CASRGTANYGYTF. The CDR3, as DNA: TGCGCCAGCAGGGGGACAGCTAACTATGGCTACACCTTC.

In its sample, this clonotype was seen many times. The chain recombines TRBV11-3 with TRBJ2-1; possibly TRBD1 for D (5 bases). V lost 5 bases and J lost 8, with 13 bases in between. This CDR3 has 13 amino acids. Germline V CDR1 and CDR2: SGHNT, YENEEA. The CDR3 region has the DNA TGTGCCAGCAGCCGGGTGGGGCTGCATGAGCAGTTCTTC. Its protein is CASSRVGLHEQFF. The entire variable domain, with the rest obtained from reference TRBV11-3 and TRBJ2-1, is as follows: EAGVVQSPRYKIIEKKQPVAFWCNPISGHNTLYWYLQNLGQGPELLIRYENEEAVDDSQLPKDRFSAERLKGVDSTLKIQPAELGDSAVYLCASSRVGLHEQFFGPGTRLTVL.

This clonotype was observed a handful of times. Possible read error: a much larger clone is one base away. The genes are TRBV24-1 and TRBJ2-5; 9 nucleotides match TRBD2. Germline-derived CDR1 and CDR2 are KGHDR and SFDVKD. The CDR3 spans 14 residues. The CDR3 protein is CASSPGLAQETRYF. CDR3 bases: TGTGCCAGCAGTCCGGGACTAGCACAAGAGACCCGGTACTTC.

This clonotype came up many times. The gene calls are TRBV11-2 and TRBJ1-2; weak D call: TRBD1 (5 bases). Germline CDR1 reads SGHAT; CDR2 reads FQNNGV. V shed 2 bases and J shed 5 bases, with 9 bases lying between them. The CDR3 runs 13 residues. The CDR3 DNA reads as TGTGCCAGCAGCTTAATGGGACGATATGGCTACACCTTC. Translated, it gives CASSLMGRYGYTF.

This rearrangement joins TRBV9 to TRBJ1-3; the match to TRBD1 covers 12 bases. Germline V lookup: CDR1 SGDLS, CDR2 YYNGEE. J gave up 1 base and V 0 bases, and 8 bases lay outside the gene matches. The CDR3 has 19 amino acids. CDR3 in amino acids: CASSVGLGTGGASGNTIYF. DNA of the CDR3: TGTGCCAGCAGCGTAGGGCTGGGGACAGGGGGCGCTTCTGGAAACACCATATATTTT.

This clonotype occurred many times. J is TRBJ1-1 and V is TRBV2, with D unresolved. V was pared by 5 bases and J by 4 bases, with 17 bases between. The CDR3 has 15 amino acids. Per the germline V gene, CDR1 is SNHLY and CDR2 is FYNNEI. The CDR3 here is CASSSDRWVGTEAFF. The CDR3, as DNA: TGTGCCAGCAGTAGCGACCGATGGGTGGGCACTGAAGCTTTCTTT.

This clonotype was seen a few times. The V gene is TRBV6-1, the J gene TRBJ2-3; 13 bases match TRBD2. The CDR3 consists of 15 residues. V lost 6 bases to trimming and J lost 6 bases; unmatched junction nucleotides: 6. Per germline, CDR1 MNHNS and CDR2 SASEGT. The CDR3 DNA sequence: TGTGCCAGCAGAGACGGGACTAGCGGGGTGGATACGCAGTATTTT. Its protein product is CASRDGTSGVDTQYF.

The CDR3 bases are TGCGCCAGCAGCTTGGATTTGGGGCTGGAGCCCCAGCATTTT. This sequence encodes CASSLDLGLEPQHF. This sequence joins TRBV5-1 and TRBJ1-5; maybe TRBD1 (5 bases). The CDR3 sequence is 14 residues long. V shed 0 bases and J shed 8 bases, with 12 bases lying between them. Germline assignment: CDR1 SGHRS and CDR2 YFSETQ.

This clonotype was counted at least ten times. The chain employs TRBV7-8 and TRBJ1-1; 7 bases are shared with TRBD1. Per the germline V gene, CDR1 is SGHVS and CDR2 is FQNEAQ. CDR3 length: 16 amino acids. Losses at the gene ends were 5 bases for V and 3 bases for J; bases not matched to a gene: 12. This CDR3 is CASSPPPTGMDTEAFF. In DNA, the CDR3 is TGTGCCAGCAGCCCCCCACCGACAGGGATGGACACTGAAGCTTTCTTT.

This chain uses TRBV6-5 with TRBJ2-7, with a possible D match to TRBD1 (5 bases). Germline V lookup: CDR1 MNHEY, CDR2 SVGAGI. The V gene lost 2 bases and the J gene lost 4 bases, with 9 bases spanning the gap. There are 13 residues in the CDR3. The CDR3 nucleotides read TGTGCCAGCAGTTACCAGGGCGATTACGAGCAGTACTTC. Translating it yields CASSYQGDYEQYF.

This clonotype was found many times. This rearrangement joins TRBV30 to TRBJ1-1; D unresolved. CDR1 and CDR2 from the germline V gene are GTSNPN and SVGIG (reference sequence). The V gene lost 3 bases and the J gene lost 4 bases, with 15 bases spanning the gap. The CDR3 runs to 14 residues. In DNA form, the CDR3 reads TGTGCCTGGAGCTTAAGGCTGGGCGGCACTGAAGCTTTCTTT. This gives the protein CAWSLRLGGTEAFF.

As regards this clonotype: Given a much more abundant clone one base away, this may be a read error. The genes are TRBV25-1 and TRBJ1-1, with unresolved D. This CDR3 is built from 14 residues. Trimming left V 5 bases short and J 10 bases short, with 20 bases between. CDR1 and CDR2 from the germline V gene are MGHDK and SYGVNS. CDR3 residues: CASSRDGVTYRAFF. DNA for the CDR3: TGTGCCAGCAGTCGCGACGGCGTAACGTACAGAGCTTTCTTT.

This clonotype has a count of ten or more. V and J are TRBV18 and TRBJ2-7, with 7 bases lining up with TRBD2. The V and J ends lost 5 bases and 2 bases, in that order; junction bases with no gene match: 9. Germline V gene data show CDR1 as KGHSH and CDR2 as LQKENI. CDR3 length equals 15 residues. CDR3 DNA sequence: TGTGCCAGCTCAGAGTCTCTAGCGGATGCCTACGAGCAGTACTTC. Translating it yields CASSESLADAYEQYF. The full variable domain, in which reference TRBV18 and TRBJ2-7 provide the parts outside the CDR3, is NAGVMQNPRHLVRRRGQEARLRCSPMKGHSHVYWYRQLPEEGLKFMVYLQKENIIDESGMPKERFSAEFPKEGPSILRIQQVVRGDSAAYFCASSESLADAYEQYFGPGTRLTVT.

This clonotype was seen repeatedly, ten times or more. CDR3 sequence (DNA): TGTGCCTGGAGTATCCAGGGTAATGAAAAACTGTTTTTT. Translation gives CAWSIQGNEKLFF. The chain recombines TRBV30 with TRBJ1-4; D is perhaps TRBD1 (5 bases). CDR1 and CDR2 (germline): GTSNPN, SVGIG (reference sequence). This CDR3 region has 13 residues. V was pared by 2 bases and J by 4 bases, with 8 bases between.